The clone carrying this TCR beta chain was detected a few times. Antigen: not known. This specimen comes from a study of post-analysis software for immune sequencing data. Study background: Relapsing-remitting, secondary progressive and progressive-relapsing forms made up the multiple sclerosis disease courses. General study findings and limits: Among multiple sclerosis patients, normalized Chao1 diversity was significantly below that of controls. Among 5 or 6 TRBV segments more frequent in patients than controls were TRBV5-6, TRBV5-1 and TRBV20-1.

The V and J ends lost 0 bases and 11 bases respectively, with 23 bases between them. This CDR3 is 18 amino acids long. Germline V lookup: CDR1 MGHRA, CDR2 YSYEKL. Every TCR beta cDNA library bore unique molecular identifiers. With about 0.9 to 11 million T cells as the source, 400,000 to 550,000 cDNA molecules resulted. TCRdb reanalysed the PCR reads using MiXCR and keeps one entry per CDR3 protein. The repertoire consists of a few hundred thousand distinct CDR3 sequences, with less than 40% occurring once and the leading ten covering roughly 13%. This chain connects TRBV4-1 to TRBJ1-6, with D possibly being TRBD1 (5 bases). The sample was blood. This receptor was taken from a girl aged 10 to 17 with multiple sclerosis. CDR3 in DNA: TGCGCCAGCAGCCAAGATGTTCCGGGACGAAGATTTTCCGCACCCCTCCACTTT. Its translation: CASSQDVPGRRFSAPLHF.